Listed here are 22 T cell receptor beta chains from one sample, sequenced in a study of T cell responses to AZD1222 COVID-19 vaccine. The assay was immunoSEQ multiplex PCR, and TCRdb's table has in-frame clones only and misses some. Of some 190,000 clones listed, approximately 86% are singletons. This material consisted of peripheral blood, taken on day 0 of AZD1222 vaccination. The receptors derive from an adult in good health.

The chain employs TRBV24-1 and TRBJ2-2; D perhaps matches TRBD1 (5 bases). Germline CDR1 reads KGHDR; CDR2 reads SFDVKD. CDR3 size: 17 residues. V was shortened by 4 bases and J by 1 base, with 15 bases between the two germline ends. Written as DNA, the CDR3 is TGTGCCACCAGTGACCTCGACAGAAATATGAACACCGGGGAGCTGTTTTTT. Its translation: CATSDLDRNMNTGELFF.

DNA of the CDR3: TGTGCCAGCAGCTTCCACCCTCTAGCACAGCAGTATTTT. Its translation is CASSFHPLAQQYF. The chain has TRBV11-3 and TRBJ2-3; D may be TRBD2 (5 bases). The CDR3 runs 13 residues. The germline V gene encodes CDR1 SGHNT and CDR2 YENEEA. V was cut by 3 bases and J by 11 bases, with 15 bases left in between.

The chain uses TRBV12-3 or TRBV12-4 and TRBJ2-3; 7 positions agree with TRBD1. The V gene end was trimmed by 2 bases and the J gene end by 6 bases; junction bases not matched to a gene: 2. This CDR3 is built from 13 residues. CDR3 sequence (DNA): TGTGCCAGCAGTTTAATCAGGGGGGATACGCAGTATTTT. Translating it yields CASSLIRGDTQYF.

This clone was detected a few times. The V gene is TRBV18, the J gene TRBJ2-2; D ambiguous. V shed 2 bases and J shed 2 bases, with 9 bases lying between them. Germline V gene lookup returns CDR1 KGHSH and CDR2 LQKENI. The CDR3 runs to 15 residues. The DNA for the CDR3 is TGTGCCAGCTCACCATTAGAGGCCAACACCGGGGAGCTGTTTTTT. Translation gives CASSPLEANTGELFF.

The CDR3 DNA sequence: TGTGCCAGTAGGGGGGATGGAGGCTACACCTTC. Translation: CASRGDGGYTF. The chain joins TRBV19 to TRBJ1-2; D perhaps matches TRBD1 (5 bases). CDR1 and CDR2 from the germline V gene are LNHDA and SQIVND (reference sequence). The CDR3 totals 11 residues. Deletions cut 6 bases from V and 8 bases from J, with 10 bases between.

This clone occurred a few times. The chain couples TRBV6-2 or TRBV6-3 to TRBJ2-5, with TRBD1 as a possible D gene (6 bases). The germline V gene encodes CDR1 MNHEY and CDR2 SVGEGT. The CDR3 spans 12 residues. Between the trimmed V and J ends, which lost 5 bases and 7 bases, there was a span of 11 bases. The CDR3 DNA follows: TGTGCCAGCAGTCGGGACATTGGGACCCAGTACTTC. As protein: CASSRDIGTQYF.

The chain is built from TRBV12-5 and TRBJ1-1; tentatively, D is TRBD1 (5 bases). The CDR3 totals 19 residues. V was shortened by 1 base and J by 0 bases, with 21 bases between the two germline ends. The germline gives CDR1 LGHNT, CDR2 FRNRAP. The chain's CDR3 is CASGLGHGGRGELNTEAFF. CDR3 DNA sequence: TGTGCTAGTGGTTTGGGCCACGGGGGTAGAGGGGAATTGAACACTGAAGCTTTCTTT. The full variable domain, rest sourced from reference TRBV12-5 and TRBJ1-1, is DARVTQTPRHKVTEMGQEVTMRCQPILGHNTVFWYRQTMMQGLELLAYFRNRAPLDDSGMPKDRFSAEMPDATLATLKIQPSEPRDSAVYFCASGLGHGGRGELNTEAFFGQGTRLTVV.

CDR3 sequence reads: CASSYKQGYQPQHF. DNA for the CDR3: TGTGCCAGCAGTTACAAACAGGGGTATCAGCCCCAGCATTTT. J is TRBJ1-5 and V is TRBV6-2 or TRBV6-3; 7 bases fit TRBD1. The CDR3 is made up of 14 amino acids. Germline V gene sequence: CDR1 MNHEY, CDR2 SVGEGT. Unmatched junction bases numbered 3, after V lost 2 bases and J lost 5 bases.

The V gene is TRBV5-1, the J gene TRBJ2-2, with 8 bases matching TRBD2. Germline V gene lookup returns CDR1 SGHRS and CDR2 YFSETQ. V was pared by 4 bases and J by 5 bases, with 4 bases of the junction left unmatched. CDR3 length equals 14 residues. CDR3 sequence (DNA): TGCGCCAGCAGCCCTCGGGGGGGAACCGGGGAGCTGTTTTTT. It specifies CASSPRGGTGELFF.

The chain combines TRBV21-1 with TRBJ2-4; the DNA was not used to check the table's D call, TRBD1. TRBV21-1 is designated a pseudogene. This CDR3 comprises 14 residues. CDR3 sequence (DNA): TGTGCCAGCAGCACTCGGACAGGGGAAAACATTCAGTACTTC. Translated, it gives CASSTRTGENIQYF.

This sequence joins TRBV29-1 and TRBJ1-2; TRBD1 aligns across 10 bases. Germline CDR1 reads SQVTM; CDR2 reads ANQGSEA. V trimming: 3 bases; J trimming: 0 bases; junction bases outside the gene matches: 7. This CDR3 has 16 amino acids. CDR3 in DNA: TGCAGCGTTGACCCCGGGACAGGGGCGGCTAACTATGGCTACACCTTC. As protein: CSVDPGTGAANYGYTF.

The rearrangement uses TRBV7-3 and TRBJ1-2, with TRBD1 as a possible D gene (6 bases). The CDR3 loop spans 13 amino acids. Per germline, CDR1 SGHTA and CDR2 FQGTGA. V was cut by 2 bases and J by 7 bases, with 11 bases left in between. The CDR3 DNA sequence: TGTGCCAGCAGCTTAGGGGACACGGGTGGCTACACCTTC. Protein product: CASSLGDTGGYTF. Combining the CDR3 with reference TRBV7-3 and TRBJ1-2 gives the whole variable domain GAGVSQTPSNKVTEKGKYVELRCDPISGHTALYWYRQSLGQGPEFLIYFQGTGAADDSGLPNDRFFAVRPEGSVSTLKIQRTERGDSAVYLCASSLGDTGGYTFGSGTRLTVV.

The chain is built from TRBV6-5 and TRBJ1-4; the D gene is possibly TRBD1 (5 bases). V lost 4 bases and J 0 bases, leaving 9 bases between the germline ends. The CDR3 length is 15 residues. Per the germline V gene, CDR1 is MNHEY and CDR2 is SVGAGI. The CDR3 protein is CASSSQGSTNEKLFF. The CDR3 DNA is TGTGCCAGCAGTTCCCAGGGATCAACTAATGAAAAACTGTTTTTT.

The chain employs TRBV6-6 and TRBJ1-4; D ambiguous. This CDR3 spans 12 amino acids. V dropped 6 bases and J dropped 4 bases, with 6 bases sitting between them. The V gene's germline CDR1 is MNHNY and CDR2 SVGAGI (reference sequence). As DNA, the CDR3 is TGTGCCAGCAGCCAGGATAATGAAAAACTGTTTTTT. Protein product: CASSQDNEKLFF.

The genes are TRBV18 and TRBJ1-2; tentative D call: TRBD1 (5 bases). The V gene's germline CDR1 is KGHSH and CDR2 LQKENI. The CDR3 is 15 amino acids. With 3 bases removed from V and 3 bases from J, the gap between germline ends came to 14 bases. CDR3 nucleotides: TGTGCCAGCTCACCGGGACCTCCATTGGACTATGGCTACACCTTC. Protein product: CASSPGPPLDYGYTF.

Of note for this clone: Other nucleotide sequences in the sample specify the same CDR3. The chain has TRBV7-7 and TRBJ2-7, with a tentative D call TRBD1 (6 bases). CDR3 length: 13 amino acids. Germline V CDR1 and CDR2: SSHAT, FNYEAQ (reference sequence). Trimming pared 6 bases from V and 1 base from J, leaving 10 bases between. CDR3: CASSPRGSYEQYF. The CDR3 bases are TGTGCCAGCAGTCCGAGGGGGTCCTACGAGCAGTACTTC. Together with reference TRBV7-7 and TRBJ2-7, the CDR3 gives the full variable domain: GAGVSQSPRYKVTKRGQDVTLRCDPISSHATLYWYQQALGQGPEFLTYFNYEAQPDKSGLPSDRFSAERPEGSISTLTIQRTEQRDSAMYRCASSPRGSYEQYFGPGTRLTVT.

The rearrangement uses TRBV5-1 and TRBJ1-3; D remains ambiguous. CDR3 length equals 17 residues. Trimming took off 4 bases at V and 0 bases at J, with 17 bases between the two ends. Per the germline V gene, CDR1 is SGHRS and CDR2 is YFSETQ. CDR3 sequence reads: CASSPSGQSLSGNTIYF. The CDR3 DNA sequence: TGCGCCAGCAGCCCGAGCGGGCAGTCCCTCTCTGGAAACACCATATATTTT. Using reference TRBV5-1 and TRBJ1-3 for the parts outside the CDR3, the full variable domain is KAGVTQTPRYLIKTRGQQVTLSCSPISGHRSVSWYQQTPGQGLQFLFEYFSETQRNKGNFPGRFSGRQFSNSRSEMNVSTLELGDSALYLCASSPSGQSLSGNTIYFGEGSWLTVV.

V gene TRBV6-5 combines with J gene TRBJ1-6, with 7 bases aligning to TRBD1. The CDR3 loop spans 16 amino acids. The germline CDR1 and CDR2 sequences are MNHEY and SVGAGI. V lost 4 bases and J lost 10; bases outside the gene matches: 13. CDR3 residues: CASSSGKGAGKSPLHF. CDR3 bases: TGTGCCAGCAGTTCCGGTAAGGGGGCTGGTAAATCACCCCTCCACTTT.

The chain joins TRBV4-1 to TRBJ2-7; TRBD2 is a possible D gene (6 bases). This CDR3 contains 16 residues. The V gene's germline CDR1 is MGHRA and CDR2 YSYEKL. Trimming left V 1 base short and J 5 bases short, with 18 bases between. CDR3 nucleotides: TGCGCCAGCAGCCAAGCTCCGACCGCCGGAGGGGACGAGCAGTACTTC. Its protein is CASSQAPTAGGDEQYF.

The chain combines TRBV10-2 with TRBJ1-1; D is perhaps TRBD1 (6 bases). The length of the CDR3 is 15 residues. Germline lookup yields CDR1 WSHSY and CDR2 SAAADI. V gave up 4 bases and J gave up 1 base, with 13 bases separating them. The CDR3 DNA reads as TGCGCCAGCAGTGGGTCCGACAGGCCGAACACTGAAGCTTTCTTT. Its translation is CASSGSDRPNTEAFF.

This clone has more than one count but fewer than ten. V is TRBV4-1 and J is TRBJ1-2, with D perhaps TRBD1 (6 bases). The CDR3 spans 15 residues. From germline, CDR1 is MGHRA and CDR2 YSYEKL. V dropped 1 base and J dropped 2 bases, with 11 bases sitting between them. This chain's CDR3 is CASSQVRGGNYGYTF. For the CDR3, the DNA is TGCGCCAGCAGCCAAGTCAGAGGGGGGAACTATGGCTACACCTTC.

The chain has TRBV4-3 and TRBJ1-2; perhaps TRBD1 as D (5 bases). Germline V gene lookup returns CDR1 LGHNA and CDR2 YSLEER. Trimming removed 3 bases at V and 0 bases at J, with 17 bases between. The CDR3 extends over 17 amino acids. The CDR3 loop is CASSQGMGTHSNYGYTF. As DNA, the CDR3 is TGCGCCAGCAGCCAGGGGATGGGGACCCATTCTAACTATGGCTACACCTTC.